This T cell receptor beta chain was sequenced for a study of Ad26.COV2.S vaccination and SARS-CoV-2 variants (TCRdb year 2021). For the wider study: Donors in the vaccine arm were drawn from COV1001, a phase I-IIa trial of Ad26.COV2.S in healthy adults that was multicentre, randomized, double-blind and placebo-controlled. Sequencing of the TCRbeta repertoire served to evaluate the specificity and breadth of SARS-CoV-2-reactive T cell receptors following Ad26.COV2.S vaccination. Ad26.COV2.S was administered intramuscularly at a dose of 5x10^10 or 1x10^11 viral particles, either as one shot or as two shots given 56 days apart. Blinding of investigators to trial group allocation was maintained during experiments and outcome assessment. A total of 32 samples were included in the TCR-sequenced set, comprising about 20 Ad26.COV2.S vaccine recipients, 5 placebo recipients and 8 SARS-CoV-2 convalescent individuals. Participants in the trial were split at random into five groups of five each, receiving low-dose or high-dose Ad26.COV2.S once or twice, or else placebo on both occasions. The paper's findings and limits, for the study overall: Spike-specific TCR breadth was higher in Ad26.COV2.S recipients than in placebo recipients (P = 0.0014). The study lacked the statistical power to compare responses across vaccine doses or regimens. After vaccination, spike-specific CD8+ and CD4+ T cell responses were reported to show substantial breadth. Vaccine and placebo recipients had comparable non-spike TCR breadth, which fits with the vaccine containing only spike. According to the authors, total T cell responses may have been underestimated by the TCR breadth and depth analyses.

Worth noting for this clone: It lacks a known antigen. No base quality values were provided; no much bigger clone lies one nucleotide off.

The immunoSEQ Assay was the method used to sequence TCRbeta CDR3 regions. After extraction, genomic DNA underwent amplification by bias-controlled multiplex PCR, followed by high-throughput sequencing. On the authors' methods: To quantify the absolute abundance of every unique TCRbeta CDR3 region, sequences were collapsed and filtered. Usable DNA was measured by amplifying reference genes present in all nucleated cells, and TCRbeta template counts were normalized to that usable DNA to estimate T cell fraction. Repertoire TCRs were annotated as SARS-CoV-2-specific when V gene, CDR3 amino acid sequence and J gene were exactly matched to a known reactive TCR set. The reference SARS-CoV-2 TCR set was derived from MIRA and filtered for enrichment in COVID-19-positive ImmuneCODE repertoires, a step that removed public or cross-reactive TCRs. Drawing on the MIRA antigens, annotated TCRs were analysed further at the level of specific ORF or position within ORF. Depth was the summed frequency of annotated unique rearrangements, while breadth was defined as annotated unique rearrangements over total unique productive rearrangements. TCR breadth was compared between groups using two-sided Wilcoxon rank-sum tests. What TCRdb holds here is the immuneACCESS table cut down to in-frame rearrangements. Part of the clones is not present; checked against another copy, under half of the missing clones reflect an unresolved V gene, and the others are unexplained. Clone size and V and J calls were adopted from that table, with D and trimming inferred from the DNA. Across this sample there are 440,000 or so clones, with 90% seen only once. Of the sample, more than 3.5% is held by the ten largest clones.

The CDR3 goes from the cysteine to the phenylalanine over 15 residues. Only the CDR3 portion is preserved as DNA: 45 bases, with reading frame beginning at the first base. CDR1 and CDR2 are drawn from the germline V gene (reference sequence): LNHNV, YYDKDF. V gives up 0 bases and J gives up 2 bases, and the segment between their germline ends measures 8 bases. Sample treatment or condition, as interpreted from the label and publication: 19 received Ad26.COV2.S at low or high dose, single or two shots; roughly 5 received placebo; per-sample allocation not given. For vaccine and placebo recipients, the sequenced repertoires came from samples collected on day 63 after the first injection. Cohort 1b enrolled 25 adults aged 18-55 years at a single site in Boston, USA, between 29 July and 7 August 2020. Ad26.COV2.S was a replication-incompetent adenovirus type 26 vector expressing a prefusion-stabilized SARS-CoV-2 spike protein from the original Wuhan strain.

The TCR sequence derives from a person between 18 and 65 years old who received the Ad26.COV2.S COVID-19 vaccine or a placebo. Here the chain combines TRBV15 and TRBJ1-5; TRBD1 is a weak D gene call, 6 bases matching. The sequencing here drew on peripheral blood, taken in a trial of Ad26.COV2.S vaccine versus placebo. The DNA reads as follows: TGTGCCACCAGCAGAGATTGGACAGGCAATCAGCCCCAGCATTTT. Its protein is CATSRDWTGNQPQHF. The entire variable domain, with the stretches around the CDR3 drawn from the reference TRBV15 and TRBJ1-5 proteins, is DAMVIQNPRYQVTQFGKPVTLSCSQTLNHNVMYWYQQKSSQAPKLLFHYYDKDFNNEADTPDNFQSRRPNTSFCFLDIRSPGLGDTAMYLCATSRDWTGNQPQHFGDGTRLSIL.